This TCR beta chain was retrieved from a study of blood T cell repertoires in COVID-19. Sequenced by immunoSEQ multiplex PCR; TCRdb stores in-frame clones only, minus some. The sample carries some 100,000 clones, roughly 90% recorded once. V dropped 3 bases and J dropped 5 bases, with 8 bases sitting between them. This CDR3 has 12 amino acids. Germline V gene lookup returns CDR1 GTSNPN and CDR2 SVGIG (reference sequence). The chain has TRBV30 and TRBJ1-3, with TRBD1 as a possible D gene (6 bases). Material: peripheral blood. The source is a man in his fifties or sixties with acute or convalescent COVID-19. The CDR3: CAWRGDRNTIYF. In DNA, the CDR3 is TGTGCCTGGAGGGGGGACAGAAACACCATATATTTT. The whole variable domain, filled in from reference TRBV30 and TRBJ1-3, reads SQTIHQWPATLVQPVGSPLSLECTVEGTSNPNLYWYRQAAGRGLQLLFYSVGIGQISSEVPQNLSASRPQDRQFILSSKKLLLSDSGFYLCAWRGDRNTIYFGEGSWLTVV.